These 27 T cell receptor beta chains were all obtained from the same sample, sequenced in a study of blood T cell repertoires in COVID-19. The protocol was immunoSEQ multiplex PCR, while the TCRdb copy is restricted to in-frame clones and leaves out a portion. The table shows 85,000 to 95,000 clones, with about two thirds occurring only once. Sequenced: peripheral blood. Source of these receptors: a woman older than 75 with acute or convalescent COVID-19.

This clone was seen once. CDR3 amino acids: CASSQGRETQYF. The CDR3 DNA reads TGTGCCAGCAGCCAGGGGCGGGAGACCCAGTACTTC. This sequence joins TRBV7-8 and TRBJ2-5, with D tentatively TRBD1 (6 bases). This CDR3 is built from 12 residues. Trimming shortened V by 5 bases and J by 5 bases, and 9 bases separated the two germline ends. Germline CDR1 is SGHVS and CDR2 is FQNEAQ. The full variable domain, with the rest looked up from reference TRBV7-8 and TRBJ2-5, is GAGVSQSPRYKVAKRGQDVALRCDPISGHVSLFWYQQALGQGPEFLTYFQNEAQLDKSGLPSDRFFAERPEGSVSTLKIQRTQQEDSAVYLCASSQGRETQYFGPGTRLLVL.

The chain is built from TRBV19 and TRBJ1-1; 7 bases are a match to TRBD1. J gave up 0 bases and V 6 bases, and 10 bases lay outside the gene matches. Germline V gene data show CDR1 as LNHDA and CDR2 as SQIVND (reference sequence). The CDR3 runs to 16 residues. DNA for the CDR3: TGTGCCAGTAGAGCCGGGACAGAAGGGATGAACACTGAAGCTTTCTTT. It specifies CASRAGTEGMNTEAFF.

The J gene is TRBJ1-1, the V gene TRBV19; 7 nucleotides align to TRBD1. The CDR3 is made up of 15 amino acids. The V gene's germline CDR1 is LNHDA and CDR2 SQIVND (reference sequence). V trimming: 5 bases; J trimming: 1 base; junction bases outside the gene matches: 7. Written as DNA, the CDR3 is TGTGCCAGTAGTGCCAAACAGGGGTGGAACACTGAAGCTTTCTTT. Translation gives CASSAKQGWNTEAFF.

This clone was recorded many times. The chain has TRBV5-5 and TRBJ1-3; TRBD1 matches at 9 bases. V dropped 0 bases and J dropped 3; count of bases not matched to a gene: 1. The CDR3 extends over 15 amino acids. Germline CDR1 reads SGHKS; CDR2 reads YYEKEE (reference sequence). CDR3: CASSLGTGDGNTIYF. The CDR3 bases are TGTGCCAGCAGCTTGGGGACAGGGGATGGAAACACCATATATTTT.

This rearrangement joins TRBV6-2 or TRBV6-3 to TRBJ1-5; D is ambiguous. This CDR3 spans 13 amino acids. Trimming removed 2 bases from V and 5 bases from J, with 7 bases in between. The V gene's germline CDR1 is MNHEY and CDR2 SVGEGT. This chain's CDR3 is CASSYNEDQPQHF. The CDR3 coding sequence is TGTGCCAGCAGTTACAATGAGGATCAGCCCCAGCATTTT.

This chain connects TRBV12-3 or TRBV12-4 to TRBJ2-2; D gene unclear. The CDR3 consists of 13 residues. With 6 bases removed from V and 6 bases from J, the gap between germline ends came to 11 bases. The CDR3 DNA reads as TGTGCCAGCAGCAACCCCCGCGCCGGGGAGCTGTTTTTT. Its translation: CASSNPRAGELFF.

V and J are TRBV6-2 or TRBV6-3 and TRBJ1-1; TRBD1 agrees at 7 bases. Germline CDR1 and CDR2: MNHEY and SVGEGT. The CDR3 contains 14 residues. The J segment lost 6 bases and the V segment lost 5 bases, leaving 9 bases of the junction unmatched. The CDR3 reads CASSRGGGGSEAFF. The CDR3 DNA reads TGTGCCAGCAGTCGCGGAGGGGGCGGTTCTGAAGCTTTCTTT.

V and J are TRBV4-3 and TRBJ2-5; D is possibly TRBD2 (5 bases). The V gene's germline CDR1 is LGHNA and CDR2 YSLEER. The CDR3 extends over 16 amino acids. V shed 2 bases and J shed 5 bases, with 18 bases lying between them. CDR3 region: CASSQKGGGLGETQYF. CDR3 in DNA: TGCGCCAGCAGCCAAAAAGGTGGAGGTTTGGGGGAGACCCAGTACTTC.

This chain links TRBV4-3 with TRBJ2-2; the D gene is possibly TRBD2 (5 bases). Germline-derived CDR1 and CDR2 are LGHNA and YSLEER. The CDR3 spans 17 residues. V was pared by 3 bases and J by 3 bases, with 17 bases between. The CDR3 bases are TGCGCCAGCAGCCAGGCGGTAGAGGGTTGGGACACCGGGGAGCTGTTTTTT. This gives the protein CASSQAVEGWDTGELFF.

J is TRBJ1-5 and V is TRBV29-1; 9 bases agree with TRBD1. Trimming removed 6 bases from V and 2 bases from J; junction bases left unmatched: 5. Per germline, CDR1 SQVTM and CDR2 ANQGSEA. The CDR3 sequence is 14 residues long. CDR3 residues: CSVLTGGGNQPQHF. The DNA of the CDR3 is TGCAGCGTCCTTACAGGGGGCGGCAATCAGCCCCAGCATTTT.

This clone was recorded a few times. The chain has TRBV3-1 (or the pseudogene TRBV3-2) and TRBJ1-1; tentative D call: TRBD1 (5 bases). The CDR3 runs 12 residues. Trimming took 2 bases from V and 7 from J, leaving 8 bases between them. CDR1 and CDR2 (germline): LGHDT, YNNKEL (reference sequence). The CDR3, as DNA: TGTGCCAGCAGCCAACAGGGAAATGAAGCTTTCTTT. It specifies CASSQQGNEAFF.

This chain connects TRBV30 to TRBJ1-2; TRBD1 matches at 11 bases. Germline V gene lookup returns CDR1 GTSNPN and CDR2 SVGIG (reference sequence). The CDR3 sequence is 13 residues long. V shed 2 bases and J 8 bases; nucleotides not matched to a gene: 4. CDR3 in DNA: TGTGCCTGGAGTACCGGGACAGGGGGAGGCTACACCTTC. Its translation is CAWSTGTGGGYTF.

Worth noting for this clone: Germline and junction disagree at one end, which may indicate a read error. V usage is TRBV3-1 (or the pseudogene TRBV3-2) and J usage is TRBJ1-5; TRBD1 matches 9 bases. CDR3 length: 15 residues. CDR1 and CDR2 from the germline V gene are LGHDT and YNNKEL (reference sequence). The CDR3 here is CASSQGGQGKQPQHF. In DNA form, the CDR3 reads TGTGCCAGCAGCCAAGGGGGACAGGGCAAACAGCCCCAGCATTTT.

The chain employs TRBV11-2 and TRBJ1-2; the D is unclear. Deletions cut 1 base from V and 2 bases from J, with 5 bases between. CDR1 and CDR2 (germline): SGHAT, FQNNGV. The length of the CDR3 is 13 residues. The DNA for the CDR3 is TGTGCCAGCAGCTTAGCCGGGAACTATGGCTACACCTTC. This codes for CASSLAGNYGYTF.

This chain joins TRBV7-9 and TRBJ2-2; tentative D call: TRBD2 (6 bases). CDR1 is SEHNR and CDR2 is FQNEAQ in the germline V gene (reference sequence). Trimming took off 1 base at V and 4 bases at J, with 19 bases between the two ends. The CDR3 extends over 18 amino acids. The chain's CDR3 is CASSLVTRQEGPTGELFF. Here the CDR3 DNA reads TGTGCCAGCAGCTTAGTGACTAGGCAAGAGGGCCCCACCGGGGAGCTGTTTTTT.

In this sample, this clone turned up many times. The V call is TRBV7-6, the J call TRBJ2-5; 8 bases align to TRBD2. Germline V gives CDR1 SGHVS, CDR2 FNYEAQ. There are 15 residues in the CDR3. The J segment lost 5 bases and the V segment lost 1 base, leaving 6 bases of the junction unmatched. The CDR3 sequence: CASSLERGFLETQYF. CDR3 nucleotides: TGTGCCAGCAGCTTAGAGCGGGGGTTCCTGGAGACCCAGTACTTC.

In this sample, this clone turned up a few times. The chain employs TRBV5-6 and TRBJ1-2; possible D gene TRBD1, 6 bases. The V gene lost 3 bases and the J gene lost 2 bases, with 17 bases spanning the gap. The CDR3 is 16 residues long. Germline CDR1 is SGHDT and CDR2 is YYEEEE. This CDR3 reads CASSSYTVQGNYGYTF. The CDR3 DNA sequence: TGTGCCAGCAGCTCGTATACAGTTCAGGGGAACTATGGCTACACCTTC.

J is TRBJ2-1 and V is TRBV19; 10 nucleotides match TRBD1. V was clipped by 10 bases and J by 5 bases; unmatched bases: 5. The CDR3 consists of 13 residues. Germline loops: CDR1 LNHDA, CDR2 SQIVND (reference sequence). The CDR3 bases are TGTGCCACGAGACAGGGGGCAGACAATGAGCAGTTCTTC. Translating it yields CATRQGADNEQFF.

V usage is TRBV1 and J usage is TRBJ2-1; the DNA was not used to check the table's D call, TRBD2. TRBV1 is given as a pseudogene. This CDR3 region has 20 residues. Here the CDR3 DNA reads TGCACCAGCAGCCAAGATCACGGACTAGCGGGGGGGCCGGAAGACAATGAGCAGTTCTTC. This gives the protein CTSSQDHGLAGGPEDNEQFF.

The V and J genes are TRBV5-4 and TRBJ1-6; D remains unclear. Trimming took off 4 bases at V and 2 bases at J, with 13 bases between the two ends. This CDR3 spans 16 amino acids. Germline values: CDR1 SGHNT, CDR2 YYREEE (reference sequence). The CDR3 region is CASSPDTVTYNSPLHF. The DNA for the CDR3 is TGTGCCAGCAGCCCAGATACAGTGACCTATAATTCACCCCTCCACTTT.

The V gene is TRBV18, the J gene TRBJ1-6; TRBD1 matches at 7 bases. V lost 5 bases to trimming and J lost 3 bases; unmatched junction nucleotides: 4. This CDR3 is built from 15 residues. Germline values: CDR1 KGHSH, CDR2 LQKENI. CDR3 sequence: CASSTTGNYNSPLHF. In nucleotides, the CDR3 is TGTGCCAGCTCAACGACAGGGAACTATAATTCACCCCTCCACTTT. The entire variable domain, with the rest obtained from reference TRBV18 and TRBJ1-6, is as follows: NAGVMQNPRHLVRRRGQEARLRCSPMKGHSHVYWYRQLPEEGLKFMVYLQKENIIDESGMPKERFSAEFPKEGPSILRIQQVVRGDSAAYFCASSTTGNYNSPLHFGNGTRLTVT.

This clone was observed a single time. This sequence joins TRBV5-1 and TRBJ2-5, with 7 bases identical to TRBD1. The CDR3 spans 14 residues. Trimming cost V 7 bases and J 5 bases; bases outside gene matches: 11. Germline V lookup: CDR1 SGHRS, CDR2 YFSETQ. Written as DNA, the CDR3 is TGCGCCAGCTTCGACAGGGCGAATTCGGAGACCCAGTACTTC. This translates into CASFDRANSETQYF.

CDR3 region: CASSLGGLQNTIYF. CDR3 sequence (DNA): TGCGCCAGCAGCCTAGGGGGCCTTCAAAACACCATATATTTT. V and J are TRBV5-1 and TRBJ1-3; 7 positions agree with TRBD1. Germline CDR1 SGHRS, CDR2 YFSETQ. This CDR3 region has 14 residues. The V gene end was trimmed by 4 bases and the J gene end by 6 bases; junction bases not matched to a gene: 7.

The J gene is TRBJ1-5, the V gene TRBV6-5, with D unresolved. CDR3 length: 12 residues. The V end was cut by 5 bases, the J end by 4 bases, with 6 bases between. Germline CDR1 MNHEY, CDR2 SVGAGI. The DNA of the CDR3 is TGTGCCAGCAGTCATCGGAATCAGCCCCAGCATTTT. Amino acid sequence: CASSHRNQPQHF.

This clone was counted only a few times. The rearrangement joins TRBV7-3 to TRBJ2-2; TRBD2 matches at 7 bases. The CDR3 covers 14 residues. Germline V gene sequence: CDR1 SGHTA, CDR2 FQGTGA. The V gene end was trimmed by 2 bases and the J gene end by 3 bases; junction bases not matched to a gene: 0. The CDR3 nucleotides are TGTGCCAGCAGCTTAGCGGGGGACACCGGGGAGCTGTTTTTT. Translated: CASSLAGDTGELFF.

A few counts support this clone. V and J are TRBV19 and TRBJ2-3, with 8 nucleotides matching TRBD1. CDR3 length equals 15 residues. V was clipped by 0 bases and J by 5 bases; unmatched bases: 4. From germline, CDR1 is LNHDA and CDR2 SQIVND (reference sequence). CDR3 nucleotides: TGTGCCAGTAGTATAGATCAGGGGGCGGGAGATACGCAGTATTTT. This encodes CASSIDQGAGDTQYF.

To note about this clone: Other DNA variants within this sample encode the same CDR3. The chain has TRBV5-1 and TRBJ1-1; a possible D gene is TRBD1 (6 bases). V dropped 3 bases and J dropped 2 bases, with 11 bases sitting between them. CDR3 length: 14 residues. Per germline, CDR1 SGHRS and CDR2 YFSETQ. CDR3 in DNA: TGCGCCAGCAGCTCCGGACAGCCTAACACTGAAGCTTTCTTT. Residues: CASSSGQPNTEAFF.